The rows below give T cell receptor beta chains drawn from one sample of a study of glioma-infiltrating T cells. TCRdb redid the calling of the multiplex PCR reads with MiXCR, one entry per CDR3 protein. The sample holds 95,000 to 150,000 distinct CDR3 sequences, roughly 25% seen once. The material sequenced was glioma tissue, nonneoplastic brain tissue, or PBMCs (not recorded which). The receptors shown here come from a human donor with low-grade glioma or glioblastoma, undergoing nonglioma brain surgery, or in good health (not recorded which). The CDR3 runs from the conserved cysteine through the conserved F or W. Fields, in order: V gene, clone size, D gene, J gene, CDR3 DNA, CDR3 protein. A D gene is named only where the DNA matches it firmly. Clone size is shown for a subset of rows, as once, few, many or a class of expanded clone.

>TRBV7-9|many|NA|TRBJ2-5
TGTGCCAGCAGCCCTGTCGAGGCCTGGGGGGAGACCCAGTACTTC
CASSPVEAWGETQYF
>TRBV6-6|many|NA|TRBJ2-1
TGTGCCAGCAGTTACCAGGTAGCGCCATCCTACAATGAGCAGTTCTTC
CASSYQVAPSYNEQFF
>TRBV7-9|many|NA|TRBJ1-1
TGTGCCAGCAGCTTATACTCAGGAAAGAACACTGAAGCTTTCTTT
CASSLYSGKNTEAFF
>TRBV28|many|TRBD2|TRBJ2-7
TGTGCCAGCAGCCCTTTCGGGGGACTAGCGGCATCCTACGAGCAGTACTTC
CASSPFGGLAASYEQYF
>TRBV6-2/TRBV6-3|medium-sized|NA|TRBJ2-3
TGTGCCAGCAGTTACCGAGAGACAGATACGCAGTATTTT
CASSYRETDTQYF
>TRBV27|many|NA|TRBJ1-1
TGTGCCCACCGGGGCCCTGAAGCTTTCTTT
CAHRGPEAFF
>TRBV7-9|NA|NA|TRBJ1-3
TGTGCCAGCAGCTCCTCTTCCGGGACGGCTGGAAACACCATATATTTT
CASSSSSGTAGNTIYF
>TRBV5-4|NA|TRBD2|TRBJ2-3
TGTGCCAGCAGCTTGGGAGAGCGGGAGGGAACAGATACGCAGTATTTT
CASSLGEREGTDTQYF
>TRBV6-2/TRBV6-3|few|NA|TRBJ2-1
TGTGCCAGCAGGGTTACTAGTATCGATGAGCAGTTCTTC
CASRVTSIDEQFF
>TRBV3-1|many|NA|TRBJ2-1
TGTGCCAGCAGCCTCCTTCAGGGGAATGAGCAGTTCTTC
CASSLLQGNEQFF
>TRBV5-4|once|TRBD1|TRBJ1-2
TGTGCCAGCAGCACCTCGACAGGGGCGAACTATGGCTACACCTTC
CASSTSTGANYGYTF
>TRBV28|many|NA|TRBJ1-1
TGTGCCAGCAGTTTGGGCGGAGGGAAGTCCACTGAAGCTTTCTTT
CASSLGGGKSTEAFF
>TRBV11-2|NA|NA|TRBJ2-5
TGTGCCAGCAGCATAAGTAGCGCCGAGACCCAGTACTTC
CASSISSAETQYF
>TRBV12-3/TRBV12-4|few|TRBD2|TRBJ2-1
TGTGCCAGCAGTTTGTCGACGGGGGGGAATGAGCAGTTCTTC
CASSLSTGGNEQFF
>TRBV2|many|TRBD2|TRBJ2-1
TGTGCCAGCAGCTCGAGCAGGTTAGCGGGAGGGCCCGATGAGCAGTTCTTC
CASSSSRLAGGPDEQFF
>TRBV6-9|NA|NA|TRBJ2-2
TGTGCCAGCAGTTATTCAGGGGTTCAGTCCGGGGAGCTGTTTTTT
CASSYSGVQSGELFF
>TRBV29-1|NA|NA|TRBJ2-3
TGCAGCGTCTTTGCCACAGATACGCAGTATTTT
CSVFATDTQYF
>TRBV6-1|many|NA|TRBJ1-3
TGTGCCAGCAGGACGGTCTCTGGAAACACCATATATTTT
CASRTVSGNTIYF
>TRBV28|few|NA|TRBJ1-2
TGTGCCAGCAGTCACGTACGGGGGGCGGTTTATGGCTACACCTTC
CASSHVRGAVYGYTF
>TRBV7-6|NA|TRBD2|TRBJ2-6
TGTGCCAGCAGGCCGGGAGGTCGGCAAACCTCTGGGGCCAACGTCCTGACTTTC
CASRPGGRQTSGANVLTF
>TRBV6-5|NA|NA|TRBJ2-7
TGTGCCAGCAGTTACTCCTACGGGGGCACCTACAAGCAGTACTTC
CASSYSYGGTYKQYF
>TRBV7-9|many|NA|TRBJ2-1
TGTGCCAGCAGCCTCTCCGGGACCAATAATGAGCAGTTCTTC
CASSLSGTNNEQFF
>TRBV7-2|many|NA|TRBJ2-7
TGTGCCAGCAGCTTAGGCGCCGCGGAGTACTTC
CASSLGAAEYF
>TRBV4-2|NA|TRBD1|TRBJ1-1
TGTGCCAGCAGCCAAGATACAGGGGCAGGAAACACTGAAGCTTTCTTT
CASSQDTGAGNTEAFF
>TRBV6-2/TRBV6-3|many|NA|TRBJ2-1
TGTGCCAGCAGGCCGTTCTACGGGACCCATGAGCAGTTCTTC
CASRPFYGTHEQFF
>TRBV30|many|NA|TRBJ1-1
TGTGCCTGGAGACCCCCTCCCGAGGGAAGACCTGAAGCTTTCTTT
CAWRPPPEGRPEAFF
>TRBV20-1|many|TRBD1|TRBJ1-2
TGCAGTGCTAGACCTACAGGGGATAACTATGGCTACACCTTC
CSARPTGDNYGYTF
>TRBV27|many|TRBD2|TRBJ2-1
TGTGCCAGCGGGACTAGCGGAGCCCGGAATGAGCAGTTCTTC
CASGTSGARNEQFF
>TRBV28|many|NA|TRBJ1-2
TGTGCCAGCAAAGGCTACAAACCCGCCGCTGGCTACACCTTC
CASKGYKPAAGYTF
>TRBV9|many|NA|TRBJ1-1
TGTGCCAGCAGCTCAGAGCCGAACACTGAAGCTTTCTTT
CASSSEPNTEAFF
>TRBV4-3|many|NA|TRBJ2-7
TGCGCCAGCAGCCAAGCCGGGCGCGAGCAGTACTTC
CASSQAGREQYF
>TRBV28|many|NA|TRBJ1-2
TGTGCCAGCACGGACGCCTCCTATGGCTACACCTTC
CASTDASYGYTF
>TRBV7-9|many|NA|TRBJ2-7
TGTGCCAGCAGCCCATTGGCCCACGAGCAGTACTTC
CASSPLAHEQYF
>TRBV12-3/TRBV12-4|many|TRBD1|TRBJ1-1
TGTGCCAGCAGGGGGACAGGGAAGAACACTGAAGCTTTCTTT
CASRGTGKNTEAFF
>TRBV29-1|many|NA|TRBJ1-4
TGCAGCGTTAGTGTCGGGGAAAAACTGTTTTTT
CSVSVGEKLFF
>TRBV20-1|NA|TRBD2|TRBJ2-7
TGCAGTTCTAGAGATCTACTCGGTAGCGGGAGCTCCTACGAGCAGTACTTC
CSSRDLLGSGSSYEQYF
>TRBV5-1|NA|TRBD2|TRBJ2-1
TGCGCCAGCAGCTCCCAACGACTAGCGGGAAGTGAGCAGTTCTTC
CASSSQRLAGSEQFF
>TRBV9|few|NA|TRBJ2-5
TGTGCCAGCAGCACAGCGGTGACCCAGCAAGAGACCCAGTACTTC
CASSTAVTQQETQYF
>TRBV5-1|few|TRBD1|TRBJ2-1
TGCGCCAGCAGCCAACAGGGGATAGGGCAGTTCTTC
CASSQQGIGQFF
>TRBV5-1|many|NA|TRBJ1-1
TGCGCCAGCAGCTTGGCGAGGAACACTGAAGCTTTCTTT
CASSLARNTEAFF
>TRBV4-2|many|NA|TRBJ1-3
TGTGCCAGCAGCCATGCCGACAGAGGTCCTGGAAACACCATATATTTT
CASSHADRGPGNTIYF
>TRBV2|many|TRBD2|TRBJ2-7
TGTGCCAGCCAATGGACTAGTCTGGCCTACGAGCAGTACTTC
CASQWTSLAYEQYF
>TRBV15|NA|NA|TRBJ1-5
TGTGCCACAAGCAGAGATATTTTAAGGGTTAGCAATCAGCCCCAGCATTTT
CATSRDILRVSNQPQHF
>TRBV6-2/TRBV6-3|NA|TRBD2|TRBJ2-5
TGTGCCAGCAGTTACCTTGGACTAGCGGGATCCGAGACCCAGTACTTC
CASSYLGLAGSETQYF
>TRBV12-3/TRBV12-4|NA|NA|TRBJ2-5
TGTGCCAGCAGTCTACCTTGGAAAGAGACCCAGTACTTC
CASSLPWKETQYF
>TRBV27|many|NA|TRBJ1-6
TGTGCCAGCAGTTTCGGGGTTTCCCATAATTCACCCCTCCACTTT
CASSFGVSHNSPLHF
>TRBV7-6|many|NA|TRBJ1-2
TGTGCCAGCAGCCCCCAGGGAGCCTATGGCTACACCTTC
CASSPQGAYGYTF
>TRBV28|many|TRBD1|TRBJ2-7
TGTGCCAGCCGACGACAGGGGTGGGAATACGAGCAGTACTTC
CASRRQGWEYEQYF
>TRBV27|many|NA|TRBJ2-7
TGTGCCAGCAGTTCGGTTTTAGGAGGGGGCTACGAGCAGTACTTC
CASSSVLGGGYEQYF
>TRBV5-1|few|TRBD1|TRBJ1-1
TGCGCCAGCAGCACGACAGGGAACCTGAACACTGAAGCTTTCTTT
CASSTTGNLNTEAFF
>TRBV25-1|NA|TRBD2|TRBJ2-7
TGTGCCATCAGTGACCACCCATTCCAGTTGACTAGCGGGATCCCCTACGAGCAGTACTTC
CAISDHPFQLTSGIPYEQYF